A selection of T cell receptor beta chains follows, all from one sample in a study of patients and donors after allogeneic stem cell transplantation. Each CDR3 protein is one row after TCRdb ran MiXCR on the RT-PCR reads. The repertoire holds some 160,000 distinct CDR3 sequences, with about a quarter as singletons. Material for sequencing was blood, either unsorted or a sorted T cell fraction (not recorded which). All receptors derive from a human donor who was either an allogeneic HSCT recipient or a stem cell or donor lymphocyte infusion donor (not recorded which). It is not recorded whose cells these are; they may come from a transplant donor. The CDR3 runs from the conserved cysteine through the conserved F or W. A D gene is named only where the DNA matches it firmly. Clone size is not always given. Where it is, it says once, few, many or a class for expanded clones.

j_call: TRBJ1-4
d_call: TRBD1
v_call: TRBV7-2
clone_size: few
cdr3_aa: CASSSDRGEKLFF
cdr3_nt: TGTGCCAGCAGTTCGGACAGGGGGGAAAAACTGTTTTTT

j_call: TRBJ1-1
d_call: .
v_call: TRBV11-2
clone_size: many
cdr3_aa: CASSHSPNTEAFF
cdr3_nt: TGTGCCAGCAGCCATTCCCCGAACACTGAAGCTTTCTTT

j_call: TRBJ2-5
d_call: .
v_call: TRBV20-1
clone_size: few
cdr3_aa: CSARSVRRGTQETQYF
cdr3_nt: TGCAGTGCTAGAAGTGTAAGACGGGGGACTCAAGAGACCCAGTACTTC

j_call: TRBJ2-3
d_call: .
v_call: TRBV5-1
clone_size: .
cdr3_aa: CASSLLGLRTDTQYF
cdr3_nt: TGCGCCAGCAGCTTACTGGGACTTCGCACAGATACGCAGTATTTT

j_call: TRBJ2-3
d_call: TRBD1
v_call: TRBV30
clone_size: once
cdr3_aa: CALSKGATDTQYF
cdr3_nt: TGTGCCCTCTCGAAGGGGGCGACAGATACGCAGTATTTT

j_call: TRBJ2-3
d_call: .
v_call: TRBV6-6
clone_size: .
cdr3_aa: CASTPGLSTDTQYF
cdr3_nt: TGTGCCAGCACCCCGGGGCTGAGCACAGATACGCAGTATTTT

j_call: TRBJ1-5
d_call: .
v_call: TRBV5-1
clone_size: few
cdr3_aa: CASSFWGPSNSNQPQHF
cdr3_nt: TGCGCCAGCAGCTTTTGGGGGCCGTCTAATAGCAATCAGCCCCAGCATTTT

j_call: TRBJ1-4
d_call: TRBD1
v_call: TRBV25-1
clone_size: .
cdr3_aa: CASSVNRGRGEKLFF
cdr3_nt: TGTGCCAGCAGTGTAAACAGGGGTCGTGGAGAAAAACTGTTTTTT

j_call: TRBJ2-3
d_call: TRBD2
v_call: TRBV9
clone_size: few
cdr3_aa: CASSDQGLAGGPSGTDTQYF
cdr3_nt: TGTGCCAGCAGCGACCAAGGACTAGCGGGAGGGCCCTCGGGCACAGATACGCAGTATTTT

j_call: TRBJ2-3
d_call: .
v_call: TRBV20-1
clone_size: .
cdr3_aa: CSAVGGTDTQYF
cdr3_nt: TGCAGTGCCGTGGGGGGCACAGATACGCAGTATTTT

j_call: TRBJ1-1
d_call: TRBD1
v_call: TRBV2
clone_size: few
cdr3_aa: CASSEALEGARNTEAFF
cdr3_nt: TGTGCCAGCAGTGAAGCGCTTGAGGGGGCGCGGAACACTGAAGCTTTCTTT

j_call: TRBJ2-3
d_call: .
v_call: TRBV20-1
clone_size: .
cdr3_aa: CSARDRVTSTDTQYF
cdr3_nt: TGCAGTGCTAGAGATCGAGTTACTAGCACAGATACGCAGTATTTT

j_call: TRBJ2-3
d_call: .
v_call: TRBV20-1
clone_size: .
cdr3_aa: CSAREFDTDTQYF
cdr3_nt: TGCAGTGCTAGAGAGTTTGACACAGATACGCAGTATTTT

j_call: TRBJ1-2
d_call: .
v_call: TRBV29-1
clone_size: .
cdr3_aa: CSVETGISGYTF
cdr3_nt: TGCAGCGTTGAAACAGGGATCAGTGGCTACACCTTC

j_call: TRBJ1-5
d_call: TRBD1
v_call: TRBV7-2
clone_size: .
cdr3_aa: CASSETRGDQPQHF
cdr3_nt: TGTGCCAGCAGCGAAACCAGGGGGGACCAGCCCCAGCATTTT

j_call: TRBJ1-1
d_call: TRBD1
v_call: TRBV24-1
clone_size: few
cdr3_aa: CATSDADRGTEAFF
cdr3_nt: TGTGCCACCAGTGATGCCGACAGGGGGACTGAAGCTTTCTTT

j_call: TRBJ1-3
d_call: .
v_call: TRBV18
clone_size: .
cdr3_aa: CASSFTERNTIYF
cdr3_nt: TGTGCCAGCTCATTTACCGAGAGAAACACCATATATTTT